These 12 T cell receptor beta chains originate from one sample sequenced in a study of T-cell memory formation after mild COVID-19. TCRdb processed the 5' RACE reads anew with MiXCR; each CDR3 protein has one entry. This sample carries over 350,000 distinct CDR3 sequences, 24% of them seen once, and the ten largest clones take about 8.7%. Sample: PBMCs or a T cell subset sorted from them (not recorded which). Source of these receptors: an adult woman who had mild COVID-19 (a few samples of this study predate the infection). Cell type and time point are not known.

The CDR3 protein is CASSRGLAVTDTQYF. For the CDR3, the DNA is TGTGCCAGCTCACGGGGACTAGCGGTCACAGATACGCAGTATTTT. This chain uses TRBV18 with TRBJ2-3, with 11 positions matching TRBD2. The CDR3 has 15 residues. In germline, CDR1 is KGHSH, CDR2 LQKENI. J gave up 2 bases and V 4 bases, and 2 bases lay outside the gene matches.

The J gene is TRBJ1-2, the V gene TRBV5-6; D perhaps matches TRBD1 (5 bases). Trimming removed 1 base from V and 8 bases from J, with 15 bases in between. Germline values: CDR1 SGHDT, CDR2 YYEEEE. The CDR3 extends over 14 amino acids. In DNA form, the CDR3 reads TGTGCCAGCAGCTTGCAGCCAGGGCTATGGGGCTACACCTTC. It yields the protein CASSLQPGLWGYTF.

In this sample, this clonotype turned up a few times. The chain employs TRBV28 and TRBJ2-3, with 10 bases aligning to TRBD2. This CDR3 comprises 16 residues. Germline V gene lookup returns CDR1 MDHEN and CDR2 SYDVKM. The junction had 11 bases not matched to a gene; V was cut back by 6 bases and J by 5 bases. Here the CDR3 DNA reads TGTGCCAGCAGCACCCCTCTAGCGGGAGAGGTAGATACGCAGTATTTT. It is translated as CASSTPLAGEVDTQYF.

This clonotype was observed a few times. The CDR3, as DNA: TGTGCCAGCAGCCCAAGGGCAGGGGAAGGCTACACCTTC. Protein product: CASSPRAGEGYTF. This chain connects TRBV7-2 to TRBJ1-2; D is perhaps TRBD1 (6 bases). The CDR3 contains 13 residues. Germline CDR1 is SGHTA and CDR2 is FQGNSA. V gave up 5 bases and J gave up 8 bases, with 15 bases separating them.

The chain employs TRBV2 and TRBJ1-2, with 7 bases lining up with TRBD1. The germline V gene encodes CDR1 SNHLY and CDR2 FYNNEI. J gave up 5 bases and V 8 bases, and 5 bases lay outside the gene matches. The CDR3 is 12 amino acids. CDR3 amino acids: CASDREGYGYTF. CDR3 DNA sequence: TGTGCCAGCGACAGGGAGGGTTATGGCTACACCTTC.

The chain employs TRBV5-6 and TRBJ1-2; possible D gene TRBD1, 5 bases. CDR1 and CDR2 (germline): SGHDT, YYEEEE. This CDR3 spans 13 amino acids. The CDR3 here is CAYTGVPNYGYTF. CDR3 nucleotide sequence: TGTGCATACACAGGAGTCCCGAACTATGGCTACACCTTC. Together with reference TRBV5-6 and TRBJ1-2, the CDR3 gives the full variable domain: DAGVTQSPTHLIKTRGQQVTLRCSPKSGHDTVSWYQQALGQGPQFIFQYYEEEERQRGNFPDRFSGHQFPNYSSELNVNALLLGDSALYLCAYTGVPNYGYTFGSGTRLTVV.

The rearrangement uses TRBV5-1 and TRBJ2-1; no clear D gene. This CDR3 is built from 16 residues. V gave up 4 bases and J gave up 0 bases, with 14 bases separating them. Germline loops: CDR1 SGHRS, CDR2 YFSETQ. For the CDR3, the DNA is TGCGCCAGCAGCCCCACGCGGAGCACCTCCTACAATGAGCAGTTCTTC. Its protein product is CASSPTRSTSYNEQFF.

This clonotype came up a few times. The chain recombines TRBV7-9 with TRBJ1-5; tentative D call: TRBD1 (6 bases). The CDR3 spans 14 residues. Germline loops: CDR1 SEHNR, CDR2 FQNEAQ (reference sequence). V lost 4 bases to trimming and J lost 4 bases, with 11 bases between them. The CDR3 nucleotides read TGTGCCAGCAGCTCACAGGGTTGGAATCAGCCCCAGCATTTT. It encodes CASSSQGWNQPQHF.

V usage is TRBV7-3 and J usage is TRBJ2-1; TRBD2 matches 12 bases. J was trimmed by 8 bases and V by 5 bases; bases with no gene match: 13. The germline V gene has CDR1 SGHTA and CDR2 FQGTGA. This CDR3 has 17 residues. The CDR3 here is CASSRGTPSGRADEQFF. The CDR3, as DNA: TGTGCCAGCAGCCGAGGGACACCTAGCGGGAGGGCCGATGAGCAGTTCTTC. Full variable domain (rest looked up from reference TRBV7-3 and TRBJ2-1): GAGVSQTPSNKVTEKGKYVELRCDPISGHTALYWYRQSLGQGPEFLIYFQGTGAADDSGLPNDRFFAVRPEGSVSTLKIQRTERGDSAVYLCASSRGTPSGRADEQFFGPGTRLTVL.

There are a few counts of this clonotype. The V gene is TRBV27, the J gene TRBJ2-7, with TRBD2 matching 7 bases. Germline values: CDR1 MNHEY, CDR2 SMNVEV (reference sequence). J gave up 2 bases and V 2 bases, and 9 bases lay outside the gene matches. There are 16 residues in the CDR3. This CDR3 is CASSLRKSGDPYEQYF. In DNA form, the CDR3 reads TGTGCCAGCAGTTTACGCAAAAGCGGGGACCCCTACGAGCAGTACTTC.

CDR3 in amino acids: CASSQGVGNTEAFF. The CDR3 DNA reads as TGTGCCAGCTCTCAAGGGGTAGGGAACACTGAAGCTTTCTTT. The chain combines TRBV18 with TRBJ1-1; possible D gene TRBD1, 5 bases. The CDR3 has 14 residues. Trimming pared 6 bases from V and 1 base from J, leaving 12 bases between. Germline V gene lookup returns CDR1 KGHSH and CDR2 LQKENI.

The table lists this clonotype with a few counts. This sequence joins TRBV7-9 and TRBJ1-2; D unresolved. CDR3 length: 13 residues. Germline CDR1 and CDR2: SEHNR and FQNEAQ (reference sequence). V was clipped by 3 bases and J by 3 bases, with 8 bases between them. The chain's CDR3 is CASSLAVDYGYTF. The CDR3 bases are TGTGCCAGCAGCTTGGCGGTTGACTATGGCTACACCTTC.